The rows below give T cell receptor beta chains drawn from one sample of a study of cytomegalovirus exposure and HLA in healthy donors. TCRdb keeps only in-frame clones here, not all; method: immunoSEQ multiplex PCR. The profile shows approximately 100,000 clones, about 87% of them singletons. Specimen: PBMCs. The receptor source for this set is a woman between 18 and 30 years old in good health and CMV-seropositive. The CDR3 runs from the conserved cysteine through the conserved F or W. A D gene is named only where the DNA matches it firmly. Size values are once, few and many counts, or a class for expanded clones, and some rows have none.

clone_size	d_call	v_call	j_call	cdr3_nt	cdr3_aa
.	TRBD2	TRBV19	TRBJ2-1	TGTGCCAGTAGTCTGGCTAGCGGGGGGGCCTGGGGTGAGCAGTTCTTC	CASSLASGGAWGEQFF
.	.	TRBV28	TRBJ2-5	TGTGCCAGCAGCCGCGACTTGGCGGGGGCCGAAGAGACCCAGTACTTC	CASSRDLAGAEETQYF
.	TRBD1	TRBV14	TRBJ2-7	TGTGCCAGCAGCCAAGTGAGCTCGTACTTCCGGGACAGGGTTTCCTACGAGCAGTACTTC	CASSQVSSYFRDRVSYEQYF
.	.	TRBV9	TRBJ1-1	TGTGCCAGCAGAGAAGTAGTCGGGGGCGGGGGCACTGAAGCTTTCTTT	CASREVVGGGGTEAFF
.	TRBD1	TRBV2	TRBJ1-5	TGTGCCAGCAGTGAAGCGGAACAGGGGGTTCGGCAGCCCCAGCATTTT	CASSEAEQGVRQPQHF
.	TRBD1	TRBV15	TRBJ1-3	TGTGCCACCAGCAGGGACAGGGGAAGGAACACCATATATTTT	CATSRDRGRNTIYF
.	.	TRBV6-5	TRBJ2-7	TGTGCCAGCAGTAGGGTCGCGGGGGCAGCCTACGAGCAGTACTTC	CASSRVAGAAYEQYF
.	.	TRBV7-2	TRBJ2-6	TGTGCCAGCAGCTTACCCGGACAGTCGGGGACTGGGGCCAACGTCCTGACTTTC	CASSLPGQSGTGANVLTF
.	.	TRBV18	TRBJ2-1	TGTGCCAGCTCACCGTGGTCCCGGGTTTCGGAGGATAATGAGCAGTTCTTC	CASSPWSRVSEDNEQFF
.	.	TRBV6-1	TRBJ1-2	TGTGCCAGCACTCTGGACAGACCAGCTAACTATGGCTACACCTTC	CASTLDRPANYGYTF
.	.	TRBV11-2	TRBJ1-4	TGTGCCAGCAGCTTAGACGTCGGGGAAAAACTGTTTTTT	CASSLDVGEKLFF
.	TRBD1	TRBV10-3	TRBJ1-2	TGTGCCATCACCGATGGGACAGTGGGCTATGGCTACACCTTC	CAITDGTVGYGYTF
.	TRBD1	TRBV5-6	TRBJ1-2	TGTGCCAGCAGGCAACAGGGGACCGTAGGCCATGGCTACACCTTC	CASRQQGTVGHGYTF
.	.	TRBV10-1	TRBJ1-4	TGCGCCAGCAGCGAGGGGCGCGATGAAAAACTGTTTTTT	CASSEGRDEKLFF
.	TRBD1	TRBV13	TRBJ2-2	TGTGCCAGCAGCCAACAGGGGACGGCGAACACCGGGGAGCTGTTTTTT	CASSQQGTANTGELFF
.	.	TRBV18	TRBJ2-3	TGTGCCAGCTCTCTAATCGACAGTAGCACAGATACGCAGTATTTT	CASSLIDSSTDTQYF
.	.	TRBV7-2	TRBJ2-1	TGTGCCAGCAGCAGATCACCGGCTAGCAATGAGCAGTTCTTC	CASSRSPASNEQFF
.	TRBD1	TRBV2	TRBJ1-2	TGTGCCAGCAGTTTCGACAGGGCCACCTATGGCTACACCTTC	CASSFDRATYGYTF
few	.	TRBV20-1	TRBJ1-2	TGCAGTGCTAGCCTAGGGGATGGCTACACCTTC	CSASLGDGYTF
.	TRBD1	TRBV18	TRBJ1-6	TGTGCCAGCTCACCAGGGGCCGGGACAGTTATTTATAATTCACCCCTCCACTTT	CASSPGAGTVIYNSPLHF
.	TRBD1	TRBV7-2	TRBJ1-4	TGTGCCAGCAGCCCACAGGGGGGCCTGCAAAATGAAAAACTGTTTTTT	CASSPQGGLQNEKLFF
.	TRBD1	TRBV5-6	TRBJ1-1	TGTGCCAGCAGCTTTATCCCGGGACAGGGTTTGGGCACTGAAGCTTTCTTT	CASSFIPGQGLGTEAFF
.	TRBD1	TRBV4-2	TRBJ1-5	TGTGCCAGCAGCCAAGGGGACAGGGGTGGCAATCAGCCCCAGCATTTT	CASSQGDRGGNQPQHF
.	.	TRBV5-6	TRBJ1-2	TGTGCCAGCAGCTTGTCTGGGGGCGGACGTGGTCCCTTC	CASSLSGGGRGPF
.	.	TRBV4-3	TRBJ1-4	TGCGCCAGCAGCCCTCAACCCAACATACGTGAAAAACTGTTTTTT	CASSPQPNIREKLFF
.	TRBD1	TRBV7-9	TRBJ2-1	TGTGCCAGCAGCTCCGGGACAGGGATCCACAATGAGCAGTTCTTC	CASSSGTGIHNEQFF